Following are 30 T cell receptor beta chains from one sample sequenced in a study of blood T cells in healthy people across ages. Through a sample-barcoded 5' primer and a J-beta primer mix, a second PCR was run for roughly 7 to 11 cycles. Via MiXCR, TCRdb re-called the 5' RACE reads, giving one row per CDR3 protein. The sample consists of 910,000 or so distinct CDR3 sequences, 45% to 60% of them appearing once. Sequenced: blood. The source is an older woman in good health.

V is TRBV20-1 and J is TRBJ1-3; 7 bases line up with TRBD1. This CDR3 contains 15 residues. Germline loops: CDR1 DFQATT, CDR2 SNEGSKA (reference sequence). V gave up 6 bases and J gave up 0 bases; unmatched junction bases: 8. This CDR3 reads CSANDRARSGNTIYF. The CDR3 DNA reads TGCAGTGCGAATGACAGGGCTCGCTCTGGAAACACCATATATTTT.

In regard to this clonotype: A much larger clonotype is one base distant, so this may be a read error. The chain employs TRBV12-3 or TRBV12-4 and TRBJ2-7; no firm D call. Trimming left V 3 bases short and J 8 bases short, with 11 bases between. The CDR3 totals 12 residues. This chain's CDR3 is CASSLTLAQQYF. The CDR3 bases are TGTGCCAGCAGTTTGACCCTCGCCCAGCAGTACTTC.

The CDR3 region is CASSQGLAGYNEQYF. CDR3 sequence (DNA): TGCGCCAGCAGCCAGGGACTAGCGGGGTACAATGAGCAGTACTTC. The chain carries TRBV4-1 and TRBJ2-1, with 13 nucleotides matching TRBD2. The DNA end favors TRBJ2-7, so the J call may be wrong. CDR1 and CDR2 (germline): MGHRA, YSYEKL. The CDR3 spans 15 residues.

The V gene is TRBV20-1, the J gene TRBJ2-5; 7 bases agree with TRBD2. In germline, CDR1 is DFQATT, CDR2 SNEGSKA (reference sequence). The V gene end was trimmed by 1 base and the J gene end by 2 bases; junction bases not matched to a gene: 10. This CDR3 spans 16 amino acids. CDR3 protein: CSARGVRASGQETQYF. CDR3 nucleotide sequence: TGCAGTGCTAGAGGGGTGCGGGCTAGCGGACAAGAGACCCAGTACTTC.

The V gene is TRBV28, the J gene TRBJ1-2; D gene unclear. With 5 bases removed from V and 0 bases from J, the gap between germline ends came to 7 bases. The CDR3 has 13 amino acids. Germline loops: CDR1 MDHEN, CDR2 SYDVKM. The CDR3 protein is CASSRQPNYGYTF. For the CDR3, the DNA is TGTGCCAGCAGTCGCCAGCCTAACTATGGCTACACCTTC.

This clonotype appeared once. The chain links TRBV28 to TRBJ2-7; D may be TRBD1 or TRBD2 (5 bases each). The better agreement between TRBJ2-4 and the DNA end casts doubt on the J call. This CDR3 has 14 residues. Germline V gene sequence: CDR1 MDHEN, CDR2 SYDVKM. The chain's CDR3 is CASNGAYSKNIQYF. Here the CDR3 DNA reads TGTGCCAGCAACGGGGCCTACTCCAAAAACATTCAGTACTTC.

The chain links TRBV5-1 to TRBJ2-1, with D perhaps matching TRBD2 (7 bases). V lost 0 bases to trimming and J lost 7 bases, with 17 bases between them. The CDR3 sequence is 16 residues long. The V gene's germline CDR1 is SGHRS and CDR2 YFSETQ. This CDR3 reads CASSLVLVGGGNEQFF. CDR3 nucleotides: TGCGCCAGCAGCTTGGTGCTAGTGGGAGGGGGAAATGAGCAGTTCTTC.

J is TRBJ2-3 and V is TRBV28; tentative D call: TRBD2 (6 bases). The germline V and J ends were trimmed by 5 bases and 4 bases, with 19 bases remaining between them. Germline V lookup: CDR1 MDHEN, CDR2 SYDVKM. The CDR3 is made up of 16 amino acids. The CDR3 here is CASSATSWSRPDTQYF. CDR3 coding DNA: TGTGCCAGCAGTGCTACTAGCTGGAGTCGGCCAGATACGCAGTATTTT.

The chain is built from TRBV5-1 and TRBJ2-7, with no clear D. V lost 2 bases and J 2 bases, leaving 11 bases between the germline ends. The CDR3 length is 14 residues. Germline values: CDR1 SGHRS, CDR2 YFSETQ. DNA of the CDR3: TGCGCCAGCAGCTTTCATCTCGGTCCCTACGAGCAGTACTTC. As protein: CASSFHLGPYEQYF.

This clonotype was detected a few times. CDR3 nucleotide sequence: TGCAGCGTTGAAACAGCGGGGATCTCTGGGGCCAACGTCCTGACTTTC. Amino acids: CSVETAGISGANVLTF. The chain uses TRBV29-1 and TRBJ2-6, with 7 positions matching TRBD2. J lost 0 bases, V lost 2 bases, and 4 bases had no gene match. The CDR3 loop spans 16 amino acids. Per germline, CDR1 SQVTM and CDR2 ANQGSEA.

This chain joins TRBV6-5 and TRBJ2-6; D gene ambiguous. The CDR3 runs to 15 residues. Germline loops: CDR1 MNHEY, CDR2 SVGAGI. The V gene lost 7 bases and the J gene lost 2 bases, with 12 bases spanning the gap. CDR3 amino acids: CASTTGPPGANVLTF. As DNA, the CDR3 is TGTGCCAGCACCACGGGTCCCCCTGGGGCCAACGTCCTGACTTTC.

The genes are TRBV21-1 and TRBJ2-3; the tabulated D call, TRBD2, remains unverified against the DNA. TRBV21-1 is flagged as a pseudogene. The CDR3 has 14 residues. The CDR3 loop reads CASGESAYADTQYF. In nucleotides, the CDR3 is TGTGCCAGCGGGGAGAGTGCCTACGCAGATACGCAGTATTTT.

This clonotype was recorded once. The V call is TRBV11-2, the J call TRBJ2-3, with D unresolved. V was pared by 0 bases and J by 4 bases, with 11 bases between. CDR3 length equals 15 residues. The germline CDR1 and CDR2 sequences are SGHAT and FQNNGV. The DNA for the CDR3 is TGTGCCAGCAGCTTAGATCGGATGGGGTCAGATACGCAGTATTTT. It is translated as CASSLDRMGSDTQYF.

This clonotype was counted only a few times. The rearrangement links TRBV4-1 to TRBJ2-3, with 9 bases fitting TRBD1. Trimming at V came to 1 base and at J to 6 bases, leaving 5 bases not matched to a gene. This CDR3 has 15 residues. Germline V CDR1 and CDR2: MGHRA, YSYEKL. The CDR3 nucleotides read TGCGCCAGCAGCCAAGGGGACAGGGATCTCGATACGCAGTATTTT. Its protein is CASSQGDRDLDTQYF.

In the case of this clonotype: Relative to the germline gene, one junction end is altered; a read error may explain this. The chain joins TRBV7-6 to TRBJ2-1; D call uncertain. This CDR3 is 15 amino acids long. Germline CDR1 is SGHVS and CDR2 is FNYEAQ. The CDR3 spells CASTRSPSSYNGQFF. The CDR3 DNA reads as TGTGCCAGCACCCGCTCGCCCAGCTCCTACAATGGGCAGTTCTTC.

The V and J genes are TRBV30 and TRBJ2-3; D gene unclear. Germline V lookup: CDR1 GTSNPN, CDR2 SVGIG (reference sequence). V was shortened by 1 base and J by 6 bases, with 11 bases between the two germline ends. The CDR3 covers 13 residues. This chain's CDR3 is CAWSETARDTQYF. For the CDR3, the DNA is TGTGCCTGGAGTGAGACTGCCAGGGATACGCAGTATTTT.

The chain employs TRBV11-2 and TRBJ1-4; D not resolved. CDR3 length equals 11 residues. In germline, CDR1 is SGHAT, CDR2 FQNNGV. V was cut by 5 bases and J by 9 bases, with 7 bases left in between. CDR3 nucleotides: TGTGCCAGCAGCCTGGGGAAAAAACTGTTTTTT. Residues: CASSLGKKLFF.

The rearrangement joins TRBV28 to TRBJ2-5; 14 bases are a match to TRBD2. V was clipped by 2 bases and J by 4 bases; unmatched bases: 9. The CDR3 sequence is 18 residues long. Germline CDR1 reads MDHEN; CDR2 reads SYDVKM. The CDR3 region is CASSLGNRLAGGRETQYF. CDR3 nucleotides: TGTGCCAGCAGTTTAGGCAACCGACTAGCGGGAGGGCGAGAGACCCAGTACTTC.

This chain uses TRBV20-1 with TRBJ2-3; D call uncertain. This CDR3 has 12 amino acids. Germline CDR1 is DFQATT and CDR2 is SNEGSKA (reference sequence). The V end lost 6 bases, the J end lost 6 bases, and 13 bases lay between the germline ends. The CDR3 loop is CSASTDRDTQYF. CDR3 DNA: TGCAGTGCCTCGACCGATCGGGATACGCAGTATTTT.

The CDR3 DNA reads TGCAGTGCTAGCGGGGCCAAAGGAGGCTACACCTTC. This encodes CSASGAKGGYTF. This chain links TRBV20-1 with TRBJ1-2; D might be TRBD1 (5 bases). Deletions cut 3 bases from V and 8 bases from J, with 13 bases between. The CDR3 is 12 residues long. Germline CDR1 DFQATT, CDR2 SNEGSKA (reference sequence).

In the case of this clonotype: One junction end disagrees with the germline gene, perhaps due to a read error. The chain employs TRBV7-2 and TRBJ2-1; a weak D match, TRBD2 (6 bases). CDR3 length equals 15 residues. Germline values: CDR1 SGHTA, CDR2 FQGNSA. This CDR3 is CASSPAGPVANERFF. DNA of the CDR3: TGTGCCAGCAGCCCGGCGGGACCAGTCGCCAATGAGCGGTTCTTC. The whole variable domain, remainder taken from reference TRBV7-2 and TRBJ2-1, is GAGVSQSPSNKVTEKGKDVELRCDPISGHTALYWYRQSLGQGLEFLIYFQGNSAPDKSGLPSDRFSAERTGGSVSTLTIQRTQQEDSAVYLCASSPAGPVANERFFGPGTRLTVL.

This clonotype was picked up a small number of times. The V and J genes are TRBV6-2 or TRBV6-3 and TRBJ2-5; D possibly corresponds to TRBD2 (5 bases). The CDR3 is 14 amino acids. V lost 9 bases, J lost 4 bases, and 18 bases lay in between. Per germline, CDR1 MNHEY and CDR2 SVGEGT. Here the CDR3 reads CASGRGGIRETQYF. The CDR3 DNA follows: TGTGCCAGTGGGCGTGGAGGAATCAGAGAGACCCAGTACTTC.

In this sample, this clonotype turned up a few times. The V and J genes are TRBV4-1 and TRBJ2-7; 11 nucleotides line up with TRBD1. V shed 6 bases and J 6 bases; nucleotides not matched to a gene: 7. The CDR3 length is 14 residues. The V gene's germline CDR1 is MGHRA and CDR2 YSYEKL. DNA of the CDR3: TGCGCCAGCAGGCAACCGGGACAGGGGGGCGAGCAGTACTTC. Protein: CASRQPGQGGEQYF.

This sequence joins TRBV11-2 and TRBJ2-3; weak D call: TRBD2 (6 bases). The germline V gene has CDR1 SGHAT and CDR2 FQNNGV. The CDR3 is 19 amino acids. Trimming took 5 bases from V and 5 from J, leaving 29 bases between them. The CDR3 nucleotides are TGTGCCAGCAGCCCAAGGGGACCATTTGAGTCAGAGGGAGGAGATACGCAGTATTTT. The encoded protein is CASSPRGPFESEGGDTQYF.

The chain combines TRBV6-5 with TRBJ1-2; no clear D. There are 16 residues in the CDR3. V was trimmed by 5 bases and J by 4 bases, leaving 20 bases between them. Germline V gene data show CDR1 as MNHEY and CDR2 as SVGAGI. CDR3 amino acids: CASSTPWRGEGYGYTF. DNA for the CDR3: TGTGCCAGCAGTACACCATGGCGGGGAGAGGGCTATGGCTACACCTTC.

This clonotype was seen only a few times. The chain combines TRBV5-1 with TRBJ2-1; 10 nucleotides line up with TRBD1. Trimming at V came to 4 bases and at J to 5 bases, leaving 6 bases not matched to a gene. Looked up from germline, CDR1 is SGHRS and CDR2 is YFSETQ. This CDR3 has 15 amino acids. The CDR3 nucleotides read TGCGCCAGCAGCGTCGGGACAGGGGAGCACAATGAGCAGTTCTTC. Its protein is CASSVGTGEHNEQFF.

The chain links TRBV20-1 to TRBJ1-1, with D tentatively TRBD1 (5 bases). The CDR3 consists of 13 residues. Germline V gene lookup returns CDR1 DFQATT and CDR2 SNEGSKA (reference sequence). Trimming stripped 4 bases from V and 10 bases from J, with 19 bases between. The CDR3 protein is CSAITGARPRAFF. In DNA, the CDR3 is TGCAGTGCTATAACCGGGGCCCGGCCAAGAGCTTTCTTT.

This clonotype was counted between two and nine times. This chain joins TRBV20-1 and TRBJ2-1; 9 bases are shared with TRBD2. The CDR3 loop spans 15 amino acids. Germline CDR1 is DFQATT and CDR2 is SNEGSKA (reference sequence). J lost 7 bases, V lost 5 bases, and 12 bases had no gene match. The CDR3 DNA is TGCAGTGCTCCCCGAATAGCGGGAGATAGGAATGAGCAGTTCTTC. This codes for CSAPRIAGDRNEQFF.

The CDR3 region is CASKKGQAGETQYF. The CDR3 nucleotides read TGTGCCAGCAAAAAAGGGCAGGCCGGGGAGACCCAGTACTTC. The chain employs TRBV12-3 or TRBV12-4 and TRBJ2-5; no clear D gene. V was trimmed by 7 bases and J by 5 bases, leaving 17 bases between them. The length of the CDR3 is 14 residues.

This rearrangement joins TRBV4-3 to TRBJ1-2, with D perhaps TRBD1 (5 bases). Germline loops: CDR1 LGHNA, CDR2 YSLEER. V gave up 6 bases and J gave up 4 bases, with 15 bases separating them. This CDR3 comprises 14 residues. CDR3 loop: CASSPEQEGYGYTF. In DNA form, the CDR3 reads TGCGCCAGCAGTCCGGAACAGGAGGGCTATGGCTACACCTTC.